A single sample is the source of the 14 T cell receptor beta chains below, sequenced in a study of T-cell reconstitution after alpha-beta-depleted transplantation in children. TCRbeta library construction was performed incorporating unique molecular identifiers. TCRdb re-derived calls from the PCR reads in MiXCR, one entry per CDR3 protein. Of about 120,000 distinct CDR3 sequences in the sample, under 13% were seen once. The starting material was PBMCs, obtained before TCRalphabeta/CD19-depleted stem cell transplant. These receptors were obtained from a boy between 2 and 10 years old with acute lymphoblastic leukemia, due to receive a stem cell transplant.

The chain employs TRBV27 and TRBJ1-6, with unresolved D. Germline values: CDR1 MNHEY, CDR2 SMNVEV (reference sequence). The ends were cut back, 2 bases at V and 7 bases at J, with 12 bases in the middle. The CDR3 spans 15 residues. The CDR3 loop reads CASSLRTEVNSPLHF. The CDR3, as DNA: TGTGCCAGCAGTTTAAGGACCGAAGTAAATTCACCCCTCCACTTT.

Judged by abundance, this clonotype is medium-sized. The chain recombines TRBV10-3 with TRBJ2-7; 13 bases map to TRBD2. With V trimmed by 10 bases and J by 4 bases, 4 bases remained unmatched. The CDR3 has 13 amino acids. CDR1 and CDR2 (germline): ENHRY, SYGVKD. The CDR3 DNA reads TGTGCCACCACGGGACTAGCGGGATACGAGCAGTACTTC. Translating gives CATTGLAGYEQYF.

This clonotype was observed a few times. The V gene is TRBV5-6, the J gene TRBJ2-4, with TRBD2 matching 10 bases. The CDR3 is made up of 20 amino acids. J gave up 2 bases and V 5 bases, and 19 bases lay outside the gene matches. Per the germline V gene, CDR1 is SGHDT and CDR2 is YYEEEE. This CDR3 reads CASRKQREGRMGVSKNIQYF. Written as DNA, the CDR3 is TGTGCCAGCAGGAAGCAGCGGGAGGGCCGCATGGGGGTTTCCAAAAACATTCAGTACTTC.

Only a few counts were recorded for this clonotype. The chain links TRBV12-3 or TRBV12-4 to TRBJ2-7, with no clear D. The CDR3 is 14 amino acids. V was cut by 5 bases and J by 0 bases, with 11 bases left in between. CDR3 in amino acids: CASSPDGSSYEQYF. Here the CDR3 DNA reads TGTGCCAGCAGTCCAGATGGGTCCTCCTACGAGCAGTACTTC.

A few counts support this clonotype. The rearrangement links TRBV5-1 to TRBJ2-3; D may be TRBD1 (6 bases). V lost 2 bases and J 3 bases, leaving 7 bases between the germline ends. The CDR3 is 13 amino acids. Germline V gene lookup returns CDR1 SGHRS and CDR2 YFSETQ. The CDR3 region is CASSFRGTDTQYF. Written as DNA, the CDR3 is TGCGCCAGCAGCTTCAGGGGTACAGATACGCAGTATTTT.

The V gene is TRBV7-9, the J gene TRBJ1-4; TRBD1 matches at 9 bases. This CDR3 contains 15 residues. Germline-derived CDR1 and CDR2 are SEHNR and FQNEAQ (reference sequence). V shed 5 bases, J shed 7 bases, and the junction held 8 bases outside the gene matches. In nucleotides, the CDR3 is TGTGCCAGCAGCCCTTTGACAGGGGGGAGTGAAAAACTGTTTTTT. Its protein is CASSPLTGGSEKLFF.

The CDR3 is CASSTQRQVKDTQYF. CDR3 bases: TGTGCCAGCAGCACCCAAAGACAGGTGAAAGATACGCAGTATTTT. The chain couples TRBV21-1 to TRBJ2-3; TRBD1 was called by the table and not checked on the DNA. TRBV21-1 represents a pseudogene. The CDR3 consists of 15 residues.

To note about this clonotype: This sequence may be a read error, since a much larger clone differs from it by one base. The chain combines TRBV6-2 or TRBV6-3 with TRBJ2-2; tentative D call: TRBD2 (6 bases). V was pared by 5 bases and J by 1 base, with 29 bases between. This CDR3 comprises 21 residues. CDR1 and CDR2 from the germline V gene are MNHEY and SVGEGT. DNA of the CDR3: TGTGCCAGCAGTCTCGGAGGGGCCCCATCCCCTGTCGGGGTGAACACCGGGGAGCTGTTTTTT. Residues: CASSLGGAPSPVGVNTGELFF.

The genes are TRBV27 and TRBJ2-1, with 9 bases aligning to TRBD1. Germline V gene lookup returns CDR1 MNHEY and CDR2 SMNVEV (reference sequence). The CDR3 runs to 16 residues. The V and J ends lost 3 bases and 9 bases, in that order; junction bases with no gene match: 12. The DNA for the CDR3 is TGTGCCAGCAGTTTGGGGGGGGGACAGGGCAGGGGTGAGCAGTTCTTC. This encodes CASSLGGGQGRGEQFF.

Ten or more counts support this clonotype. This chain links TRBV5-1 with TRBJ1-2, with a tentative D call TRBD1 (5 bases). The germline gives CDR1 SGHRS, CDR2 YFSETQ. Trimming cost V 1 base and J 4 bases, with 11 bases left between them. The CDR3 contains 14 residues. The CDR3 sequence is CASSLSGGIYGYTF. In DNA, the CDR3 is TGCGCCAGCAGCTTGAGTGGGGGGATCTATGGCTACACCTTC.

This clonotype was counted ten times or more. The chain couples TRBV9 to TRBJ1-6; TRBD1 aligns across 7 bases. There are 14 residues in the CDR3. The junction had 8 bases not matched to a gene; V was cut back by 3 bases and J by 11 bases. CDR1 and CDR2 (germline): SGDLS, YYNGEE. CDR3 loop: CASSGTGEPTPLHF. The CDR3 DNA sequence: TGTGCCAGCAGCGGGACAGGCGAACCAACACCCCTCCACTTT.

This chain links TRBV10-3 with TRBJ2-3; D call uncertain. The V end was cut by 10 bases, the J end by 4 bases, with 15 bases between. This CDR3 contains 13 residues. Germline CDR1 ENHRY, CDR2 SYGVKD. In nucleotides, the CDR3 is TGTGCCACCCAAGACCAAAGCGCAGATACGCAGTATTTT. This encodes CATQDQSADTQYF.

V and J are TRBV28 and TRBJ2-1, with TRBD2 matching over 10 bases. The CDR3 extends over 17 amino acids. Per germline, CDR1 MDHEN and CDR2 SYDVKM. Trimming cost V 4 bases and J 4 bases; bases outside gene matches: 10. CDR3 residues: CASSSASGSNRYNEQFF. The CDR3 DNA follows: TGTGCCAGCAGTTCGGCTAGCGGGAGCAACAGGTACAATGAGCAGTTCTTC.

This clonotype was seen only a few times. The chain links TRBV4-2 to TRBJ1-4, with D uncertain. The V gene lost 4 bases and the J gene lost 0 bases, with 15 bases spanning the gap. The CDR3 runs 17 residues. The germline V gene encodes CDR1 LGHNA and CDR2 YNFKEQ. The chain's CDR3 is CASSPNKATATNEKLFF. CDR3 nucleotides: TGTGCCAGCAGCCCGAACAAGGCGACGGCAACTAATGAAAAACTGTTTTTT.